This is a list of T cell receptor beta chains from one sample in a study of blood T cells in healthy people across ages. TCRdb redid the calling of the 5' RACE reads with MiXCR, one entry per CDR3 protein. The sample contains about 1.8 million distinct CDR3 sequences, about 50% of which appear only once. Material: blood. These receptors were taken from a woman aged 40-49 years in good health. CDR3s include the opening cysteine and the closing phenylalanine or tryptophan. D genes are given only for firm matches. Clone size is given for some rows only: seen once, a few or many times, or a class if the clone is expanded.

V gene,clone size,J gene,D gene,CDR3 protein,CDR3 DNA
TRBV5-1,NA,TRBJ2-3,NA,CASSLGPQPDTQYF,TGCGCCAGCAGCTTGGGCCCCCAACCAGATACGCAGTATTTT
TRBV24-1,NA,TRBJ1-6,NA,CATVGRLNSPLHF,TGTGCCACCGTGGGAAGGCTTAATTCACCCCTCCACTTT
TRBV4-3,NA,TRBJ1-4,TRBD1,CASSQDRQGAYEKLFF,TGCGCCAGCAGCCAAGATCGACAGGGAGCTTATGAAAAACTGTTTTTT
TRBV5-1,NA,TRBJ1-2,NA,CASSGKNYGYTF,TGCGCCAGCAGTGGAAAGAACTATGGCTACACCTTC
TRBV6-2/TRBV6-3,few,TRBJ1-6,NA,CASSPRRGSNSPLHF,TGTGCCAGCAGCCCCAGGCGGGGGTCCAATTCACCCCTCCACTTT
TRBV20-1,NA,TRBJ2-5,NA,CSARDLPDLGVEQYF,TGCAGTGCTAGAGATCTTCCCGACCTTGGGGTGGAGCAGTACTTC
TRBV6-2/TRBV6-3,few,TRBJ2-1,NA,CASAVGNEQFF,TGTGCCAGCGCAGTAGGCAATGAGCAGTTCTTC
TRBV7-6,NA,TRBJ2-7,NA,CASSLGEGFSYEQYF,TGTGCCAGCAGCTTAGGTGAGGGTTTCTCCTACGAGCAGTACTTC
TRBV18,NA,TRBJ2-7,TRBD1,CASSPTDRGHEQYF,TGTGCCAGCTCACCAACGGACAGGGGACACGAGCAGTACTTC
TRBV20-1,NA,TRBJ1-1,NA,CSARGGVNTEAFF,TGCAGTGCTAGAGGAGGGGTGAACACTGAAGCTTTCTTT
TRBV7-2,many,TRBJ2-6,TRBD1,CASSSTGGAVSGANVLTF,TGTGCCAGCAGCTCTACAGGGGGCGCTGTGTCTGGGGCCAACGTCCTGACTTTC
TRBV28,NA,TRBJ1-5,NA,CASSHENQPQHF,TGTGCCAGCAGTCACGAGAATCAGCCCCAGCATTTT
TRBV20-1,NA,TRBJ2-7,TRBD2,CSAFQRGGIYEQYF,TGCAGTGCTTTCCAGCGGGGGGGTATCTACGAGCAGTACTTC
TRBV5-6,NA,TRBJ2-1,TRBD1,CASTEKGRGPSYNEQFF,TGTGCCAGCACCGAAAAGGGAAGGGGGCCCTCCTACAATGAGCAGTTCTTC
TRBV7-2,NA,TRBJ1-1,NA,CASSLYGGGEAFF,TGTGCCAGCAGCTTGTACGGGGGCGGGGAAGCTTTCTTT
TRBV9,few,TRBJ1-6,NA,CASSVDSYNSPLHF,TGTGCCAGCAGCGTAGACTCCTATAATTCACCCCTCCACTTT
TRBV9,NA,TRBJ1-2,NA,CASSDPTGHGYGYTF,TGTGCCAGCAGCGACCCCACAGGGCATGGGTATGGCTACACCTTC
TRBV10-3,NA,TRBJ2-7,TRBD2,CAIGDAGVSYEQYF,TGTGCCATCGGAGACGCGGGGGTTTCCTACGAGCAGTACTTC
TRBV24-1,NA,TRBJ2-1,NA,CATSDLHGGYYNEQFF,TGTGCCACCAGTGATTTGCACGGGGGCTACTACAATGAGCAGTTCTTC
TRBV20-1,NA,TRBJ2-5,TRBD2,CSAKPGLAFRETQYF,TGCAGTGCTAAGCCGGGACTAGCGTTCCGAGAGACCCAGTACTTC
TRBV7-2,NA,TRBJ2-3,TRBD1,CASSWGQDRTDTQYF,TGTGCCAGCAGCTGGGGACAGGACCGCACAGATACGCAGTATTTT
TRBV27,NA,TRBJ2-5,TRBD1,CASSLRDRHQETQYF,TGTGCCAGCAGTCTGAGGGACAGGCACCAAGAGACCCAGTACTTC
TRBV9,NA,TRBJ2-1,NA,CTSSVEEGRNEQFF,TGTACCAGCAGCGTAGAGGAGGGACGCAATGAGCAGTTCTTC
TRBV20-1,few,TRBJ2-1,NA,CSARDGDSPYNEQFF,TGCAGTGCTAGAGATGGAGACAGTCCTTACAATGAGCAGTTCTTC
TRBV3-1,NA,TRBJ1-2,TRBD1,CASSVDRVSYGYTF,TGTGCCAGCAGTGTGGACAGGGTTTCCTATGGCTACACCTTC
TRBV29-1,NA,TRBJ2-7,NA,CGVEYDSPYEQYF,TGCGGCGTTGAATACGACAGCCCCTACGAGCAGTACTTC
TRBV20-1,NA,TRBJ1-2,NA,CSAAPGHRNYGYTF,TGCAGTGCGGCACCGGGACACCGTAACTATGGCTACACCTTC
TRBV20-1,NA,TRBJ2-7,NA,CSAADLESYEQYF,TGCAGTGCAGCGGACCTGGAATCCTACGAGCAGTACTTC
TRBV6-5,NA,TRBJ1-2,NA,CASRYSRGENYGYTF,TGTGCCAGCAGGTACTCGAGGGGGGAAAACTATGGCTACACCTTC